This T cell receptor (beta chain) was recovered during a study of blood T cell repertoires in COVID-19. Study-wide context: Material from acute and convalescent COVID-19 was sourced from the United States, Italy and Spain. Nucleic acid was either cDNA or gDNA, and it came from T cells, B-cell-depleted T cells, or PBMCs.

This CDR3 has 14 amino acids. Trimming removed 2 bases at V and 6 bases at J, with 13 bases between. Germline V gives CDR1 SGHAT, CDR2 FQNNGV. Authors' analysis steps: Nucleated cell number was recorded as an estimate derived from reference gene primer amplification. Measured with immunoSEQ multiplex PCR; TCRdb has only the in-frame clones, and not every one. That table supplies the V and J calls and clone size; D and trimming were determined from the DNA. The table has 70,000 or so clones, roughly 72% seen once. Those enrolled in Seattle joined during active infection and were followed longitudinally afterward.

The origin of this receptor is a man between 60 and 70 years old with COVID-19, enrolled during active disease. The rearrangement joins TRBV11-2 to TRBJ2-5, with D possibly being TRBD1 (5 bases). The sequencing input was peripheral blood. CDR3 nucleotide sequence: TGTGCCAGCAGCTTACGAACTGGGGCCCAGACCCAGTACTTC. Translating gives CASSLRTGAQTQYF.